These 10 T cell receptor beta chains were all obtained from the same sample, sequenced in a study of blood T cell repertoires in COVID-19. The repertoire was sequenced with immunoSEQ multiplex PCR; TCRdb's copy has only in-frame clones and lacks some. This sample has 300,000 to 350,000 clones; roughly 87% occur once, and the top ten carry roughly 0.94%. The specimen was PBMCs or T cells enriched from blood (not recorded which). The receptor set was obtained from a woman aged 25-40 years who had recovered from COVID-19.

In its sample, this clone was seen a few times. The rearrangement uses TRBV5-8 and TRBJ2-2, with TRBD1 identical over 9 bases. The germline CDR1 and CDR2 sequences are SGHTS and YDEGEE. The CDR3 consists of 16 residues. Trimming cost V 4 bases and J 3 bases; bases outside gene matches: 7. The CDR3 reads CASSRYRGRDTGELFF. CDR3 nucleotides: TGTGCCAGCAGCCGTTACAGGGGGCGAGACACCGGGGAGCTGTTTTTT.

This clone has more than one count but fewer than ten. The chain couples TRBV7-9 to TRBJ2-1; TRBD2 matches at 11 bases. The V gene end was trimmed by 5 bases and the J gene end by 3 bases; junction bases not matched to a gene: 3. CDR3 length: 15 amino acids. From germline, CDR1 is SEHNR and CDR2 FQNEAQ (reference sequence). Here the CDR3 reads CASSQGLADYNEQFF. The CDR3 DNA is TGTGCCAGCAGCCAGGGACTAGCGGACTACAATGAGCAGTTCTTC.

The chain recombines TRBV11-2 with TRBJ2-1; 9 bases align to TRBD1. CDR1 is SGHAT, CDR2 FQNNGV, per germline. Germline trimming cut 7 bases from V and 8 bases from J; bases unmatched to any gene: 6. The CDR3 extends over 13 amino acids. DNA for the CDR3: TGTGCCAGCAAGGGACAGGGAAGGTATGAGCAGTTCTTC. Protein: CASKGQGRYEQFF.

The chain uses TRBV6-5 and TRBJ1-2, with D possibly TRBD1 on 6 matching bases. The germline V gene has CDR1 MNHEY and CDR2 SVGAGI. The V end lost 4 bases, the J end lost 4 bases, and 16 bases lay between the germline ends. This CDR3 comprises 15 residues. The CDR3: CASSSTTGIAYGYTF. As DNA, the CDR3 is TGTGCCAGCAGTTCCACAACAGGGATTGCCTATGGCTACACCTTC.

The chain links TRBV15 to TRBJ1-5, with a tentative D call TRBD1 (6 bases). Germline loops: CDR1 LNHNV, CDR2 YYDKDF (reference sequence). Between the trimmed V and J ends, which lost 0 bases and 7 bases, there was a span of 13 bases. The CDR3 covers 15 residues. This CDR3 reads CATSRDHGGGQPQHF. The CDR3 DNA follows: TGTGCCACCAGCAGAGATCATGGGGGCGGGCAGCCCCAGCATTTT.

This clone has only a few counts. The rearrangement uses TRBV7-9 and TRBJ1-1, with D possibly TRBD1 on 5 matching bases. The V gene's germline CDR1 is SEHNR and CDR2 FQNEAQ (reference sequence). The germline V and J ends were trimmed by 4 bases and 10 bases, with 13 bases remaining between them. The CDR3 sequence is 12 residues long. The CDR3, as DNA: TGTGCCAGCAGCTCGGGACGGGGGGTAGCTTTCTTT. The encoded protein is CASSSGRGVAFF.

V and J are TRBV9 and TRBJ2-5; D might be TRBD1 (6 bases). This CDR3 is 16 amino acids long. Germline CDR1 and CDR2: SGDLS and YYNGEE. With 4 bases removed from V and 4 bases from J, the gap between germline ends came to 20 bases. Here the CDR3 reads CASSTYPNRERETQYF. The CDR3 DNA sequence: TGTGCCAGCAGCACATATCCGAACAGGGAACGAGAGACCCAGTACTTC.

The chain has TRBV29-1 and TRBJ2-7, with TRBD1 matching 10 bases. The CDR3 extends over 16 amino acids. The V gene's germline CDR1 is SQVTM and CDR2 ANQGSEA. V dropped 2 bases and J dropped 7; count of bases not matched to a gene: 14. CDR3: CSVESRRRQGAAEQYF. CDR3 bases: TGCAGCGTTGAAAGTAGGCGGCGACAGGGGGCGGCGGAGCAGTACTTC.

The chain has TRBV29-1 and TRBJ1-1, with unresolved D. Germline CDR1 and CDR2: SQVTM and ANQGSEA. The V end lost 6 bases, the J end lost 7 bases, and 9 bases lay between the germline ends. This CDR3 is built from 10 residues. Written as DNA, the CDR3 is TGCAGCGTCAACGCGGGTGAAGCTTTCTTT. This gives the protein CSVNAGEAFF.

This clone was seen just once. The rearrangement links TRBV10-1 to TRBJ1-1; D perhaps matches TRBD1 (5 bases). This CDR3 comprises 11 residues. V was shortened by 7 bases and J by 4 bases, with 7 bases between the two germline ends. Germline loops: CDR1 WNHNN, CDR2 SYGVQD (reference sequence). The CDR3 nucleotides are TGCGCCAGCATGGGGGGCACTGAAGCTTTCTTT. Amino acids: CASMGGTEAFF.